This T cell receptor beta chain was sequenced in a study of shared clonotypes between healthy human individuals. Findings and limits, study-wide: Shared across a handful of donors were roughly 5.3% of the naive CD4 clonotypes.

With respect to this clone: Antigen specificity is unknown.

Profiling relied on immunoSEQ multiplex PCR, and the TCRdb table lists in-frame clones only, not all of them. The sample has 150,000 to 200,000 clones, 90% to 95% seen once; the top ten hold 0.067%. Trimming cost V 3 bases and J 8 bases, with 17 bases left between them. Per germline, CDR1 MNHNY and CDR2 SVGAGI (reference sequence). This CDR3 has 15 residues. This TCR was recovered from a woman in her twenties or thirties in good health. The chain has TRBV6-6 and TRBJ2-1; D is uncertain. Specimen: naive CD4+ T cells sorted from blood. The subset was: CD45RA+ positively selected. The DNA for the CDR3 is TGTGCCAGCAGTTATCTGGACCTCCGCGTCGATGAGCAGTTCTTC. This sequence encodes CASSYLDLRVDEQFF.